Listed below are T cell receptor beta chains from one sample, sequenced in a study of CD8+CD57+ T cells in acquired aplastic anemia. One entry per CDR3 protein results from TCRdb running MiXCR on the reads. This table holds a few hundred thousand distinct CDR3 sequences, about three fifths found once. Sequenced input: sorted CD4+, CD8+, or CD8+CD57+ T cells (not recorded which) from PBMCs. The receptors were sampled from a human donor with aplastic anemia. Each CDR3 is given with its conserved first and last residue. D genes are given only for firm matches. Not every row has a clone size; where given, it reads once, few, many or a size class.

CDR3: CSALNLAEKVADTQYF; DNA: TGCAGTGCCCTGAATCTAGCGGAGAAGGTGGCAGATACGCAGTATTTT; D: TRBD2; size: NA; J: TRBJ2-3; V: TRBV20-1
CDR3: CASSLGDSSLYEQYF; DNA: TGTGCCAGCAGCTTGGGGGACAGTTCACTGTACGAGCAGTACTTC; D: TRBD1; size: many; J: TRBJ2-7; V: TRBV5-8
CDR3: CASSVGDPGSYNEQFF; DNA: TGTGCCAGCAGCGTAGGTGATCCAGGGTCCTACAATGAGCAGTTCTTC; D: NA; size: NA; J: TRBJ2-1; V: TRBV9
CDR3: CATSRGGRTEAFF; DNA: TGTGCCACCAGCAGAGGGGGTCGTACTGAAGCTTTCTTT; D: NA; size: NA; J: TRBJ1-1; V: TRBV15
CDR3: CASSLGQVNTEAFF; DNA: TGCGCCAGCAGCTTGGGACAGGTGAACACTGAAGCTTTCTTT; D: NA; size: many; J: TRBJ1-1; V: TRBV5-1
CDR3: CATSSGLGLNYGYTF; DNA: TGTGCCACCAGCAGCGGACTGGGCCTTAACTATGGCTACACCTTC; D: NA; size: NA; J: TRBJ1-2; V: TRBV15
CDR3: CASSAGSMETQYF; DNA: TGTGCCAGCAGCGCGGGGAGTATGGAGACCCAGTACTTC; D: NA; size: NA; J: TRBJ2-5; V: TRBV9
CDR3: CAISESAVDWNTEAFF; DNA: TGTGCCATCAGTGAGTCGGCAGTAGATTGGAACACTGAAGCTTTCTTT; D: NA; size: few; J: TRBJ1-1; V: TRBV10-3
CDR3: CASSFQLQGTSNEKLFF; DNA: TGTGCCAGCAGCTTCCAGCTACAGGGGACCAGTAATGAAAAACTGTTTTTT; D: TRBD1; size: many; J: TRBJ1-4; V: TRBV5-8
CDR3: CASSSPGTSSSPLHF; DNA: TGTGCCAGCAGTTCCCCCGGGACATCAAGTTCACCCCTCCACTTT; D: NA; size: NA; J: TRBJ1-6; V: TRBV6-5
CDR3: CATSGVGGRRSLAYNEQFF; DNA: TGTGCCACCAGTGGCGTGGGCGGGAGACGGTCCCTGGCTTACAATGAGCAGTTCTTC; D: TRBD2; size: once; J: TRBJ2-1; V: TRBV15
CDR3: CASKLGQGRVNTEAFF; DNA: TGTGCCAGCAAACTAGGACAGGGCCGGGTGAACACTGAAGCTTTCTTT; D: TRBD1; size: once; J: TRBJ1-1; V: TRBV2
CDR3: CASSSPDRLNTEAFF; DNA: TGTGCCAGCAGCTCACCGGACAGATTGAACACTGAAGCTTTCTTT; D: NA; size: NA; J: TRBJ1-1; V: TRBV11-2
CDR3: CARRLSGATEAFF; DNA: TGTGCCAGGAGGCTTTCAGGGGCCACTGAAGCTTTCTTT; D: NA; size: NA; J: TRBJ1-1; V: TRBV19
CDR3: CASSFVGGPYEQYF; DNA: TGTGCCAGCAGCTTCGTGGGAGGGCCTTACGAGCAGTACTTC; D: TRBD2; size: NA; J: TRBJ2-7; V: TRBV7-2
CDR3: CASTSGGLSGEQYF; DNA: TGTGCCAGCACCTCGGGAGGCCTATCGGGGGAGCAGTACTTC; D: TRBD2; size: many; J: TRBJ2-7; V: TRBV12-3/TRBV12-4
CDR3: CATSDIGGYTF; DNA: TGTGCCACCAGTGACATTGGTGGCTACACCTTC; D: NA; size: NA; J: TRBJ1-2; V: TRBV24-1
CDR3: CASSQDPPVSGEAFF; DNA: TGTGCCAGCAGCCAAGATCCCCCAGTTAGTGGTGAAGCTTTCTTT; D: NA; size: NA; J: TRBJ1-1; V: TRBV7-2
CDR3: CSAEPPTQAEKLFF; DNA: TGCAGTGCCGAACCCCCCACACAGGCCGAAAAACTGTTTTTT; D: NA; size: many; J: TRBJ1-4; V: TRBV20-1
CDR3: CSVAGTGASTDARYF; DNA: TGCAGCGTGGCTGGGACAGGGGCAAGCACAGATGCGCGGTATTTT; D: TRBD1; size: once; J: TRBJ2-3; V: TRBV29-1
CDR3: CASNPLAAPGQYF; DNA: TGTGCCAGCAATCCGTTGGCAGCTCCGGGGCAGTACTTC; D: NA; size: NA; J: TRBJ2-7; V: TRBV2
CDR3: CASSRGGGQYEQYF; DNA: TGCGCCAGCAGCCGAGGGGGAGGACAGTACGAGCAGTACTTC; D: NA; size: many; J: TRBJ2-7; V: TRBV5-1
CDR3: CASSFLNLAGNTIYF; DNA: TGTGCCAGCAGTTTTCTCAATTTGGCTGGAAACACCATATATTTC; D: NA; size: NA; J: TRBJ1-3; V: TRBV2
CDR3: CASSFGQIYEQYF; DNA: TGTGCCAGCAGCTTCGGGCAGATCTACGAGCAGTACTTC; D: NA; size: many; J: TRBJ2-7; V: TRBV5-6
CDR3: CASSESGTVDHGYTF; DNA: TGTGCCAGCAGTGAATCCGGGACAGTAGACCATGGCTACACCTTC; D: TRBD1; size: NA; J: TRBJ1-2; V: TRBV2
CDR3: CASSPGYGVDEQYF; DNA: TGTGCCAGCAGCCCTGGGTACGGGGTCGACGAGCAGTACTTC; D: NA; size: NA; J: TRBJ2-7; V: TRBV7-9
CDR3: CATSGSGRDTQYF; DNA: TGTGCCACCAGTGGTTCGGGGAGAGATACGCAGTATTTT; D: NA; size: few; J: TRBJ2-3; V: TRBV24-1
CDR3: CASSQDRGSGVGETQYF; DNA: TGTGCCAGCAGCCAAGATCGAGGTAGCGGTGTAGGGGAGACCCAGTACTTC; D: NA; size: NA; J: TRBJ2-5; V: TRBV7-9